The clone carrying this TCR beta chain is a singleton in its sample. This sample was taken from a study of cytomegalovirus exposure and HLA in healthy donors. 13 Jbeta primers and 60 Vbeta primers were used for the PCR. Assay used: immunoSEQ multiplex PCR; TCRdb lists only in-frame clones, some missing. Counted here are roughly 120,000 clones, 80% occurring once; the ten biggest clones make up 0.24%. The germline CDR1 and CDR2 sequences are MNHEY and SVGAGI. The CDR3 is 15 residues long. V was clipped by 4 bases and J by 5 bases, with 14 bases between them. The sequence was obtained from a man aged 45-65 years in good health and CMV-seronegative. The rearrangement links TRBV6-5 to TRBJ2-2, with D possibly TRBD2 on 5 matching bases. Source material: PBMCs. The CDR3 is CASSFRGPGTGELFF. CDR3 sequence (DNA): TGTGCCAGCAGTTTCCGGGGTCCGGGGACCGGGGAGCTGTTTTTT.